This T cell receptor beta chain appears in the sequencing data of a study of blood T cell repertoires in COVID-19. Across the study: There were acute and convalescent COVID-19 samples, and they came from the United States, Italy and Spain.

Profiling relied on immunoSEQ multiplex PCR, and the TCRdb table lists in-frame clones only, not all of them. The sample has approximately 500,000 clones; about 88% are singletons. Followed longitudinally, the Seattle patients had been enrolled during active infection. Looked up from germline, CDR1 is SGHRS and CDR2 is YFSETQ. V dropped 1 base and J dropped 9 bases, with 17 bases sitting between them. The CDR3 consists of 16 residues. This sequence originates from a woman in her fifties or sixties with COVID-19, enrolled during active disease. The V gene is TRBV5-1, the J gene TRBJ1-6; no reliable D call. The sequencing sample was made of peripheral blood. CDR3 sequence reads: CASSLFLGKEVSPLHF. CDR3 DNA sequence: TGCGCCAGCAGCTTGTTTTTGGGAAAGGAGGTTTCACCCCTCCACTTT.